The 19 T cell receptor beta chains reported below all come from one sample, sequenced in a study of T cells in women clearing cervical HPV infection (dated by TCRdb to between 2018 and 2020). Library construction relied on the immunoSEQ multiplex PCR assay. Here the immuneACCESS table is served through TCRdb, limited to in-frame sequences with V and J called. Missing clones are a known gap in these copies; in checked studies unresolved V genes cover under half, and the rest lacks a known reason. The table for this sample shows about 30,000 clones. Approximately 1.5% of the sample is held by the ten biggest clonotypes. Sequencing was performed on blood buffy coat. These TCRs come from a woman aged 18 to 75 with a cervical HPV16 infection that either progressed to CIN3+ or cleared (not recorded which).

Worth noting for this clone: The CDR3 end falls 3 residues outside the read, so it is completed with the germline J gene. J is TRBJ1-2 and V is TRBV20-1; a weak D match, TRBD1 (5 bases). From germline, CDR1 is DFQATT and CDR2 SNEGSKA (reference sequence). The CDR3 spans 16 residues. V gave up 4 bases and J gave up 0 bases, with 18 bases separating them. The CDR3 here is CSAKAGDSEANYGYTF. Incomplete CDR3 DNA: TGCAGTGCTAAAGCGGGGGACTCCGAGGCTAACTATGGC.

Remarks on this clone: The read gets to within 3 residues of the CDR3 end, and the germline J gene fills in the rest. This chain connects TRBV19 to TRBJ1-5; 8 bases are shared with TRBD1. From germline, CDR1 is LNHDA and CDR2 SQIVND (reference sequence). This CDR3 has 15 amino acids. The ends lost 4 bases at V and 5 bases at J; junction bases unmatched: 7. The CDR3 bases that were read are TGTGCCAGTAGTAAAGACAGGGGAGGAGATCAGCCC. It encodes CASSKDRGGDQP. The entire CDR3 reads CASSKDRGGDQPQHF.

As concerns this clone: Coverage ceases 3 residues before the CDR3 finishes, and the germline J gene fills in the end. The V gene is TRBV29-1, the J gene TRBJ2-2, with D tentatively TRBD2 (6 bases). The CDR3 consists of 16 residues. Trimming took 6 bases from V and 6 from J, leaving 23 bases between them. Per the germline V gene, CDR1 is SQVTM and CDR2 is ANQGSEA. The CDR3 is CSVPGGGNRLAGELFF. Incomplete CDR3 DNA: TGCAGCGTCCCCGGGGGTGGAAATCGGCTTGCCGGGGAG.

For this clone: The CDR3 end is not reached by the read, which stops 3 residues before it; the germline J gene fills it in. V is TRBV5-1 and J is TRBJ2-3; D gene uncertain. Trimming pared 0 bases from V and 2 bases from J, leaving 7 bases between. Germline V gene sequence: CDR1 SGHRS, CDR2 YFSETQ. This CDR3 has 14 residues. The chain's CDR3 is CASSLGGNTDTQYF. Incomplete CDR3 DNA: TGCGCCAGCAGCTTGGGCGGTAACACAGATACG. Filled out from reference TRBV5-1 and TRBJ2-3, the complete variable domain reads KAGVTQTPRYLIKTRGQQVTLSCSPISGHRSVSWYQQTPGQGLQFLFEYFSETQRNKGNFPGRFSGRQFSNSRSEMNVSTLELGDSALYLCASSLGGNTDTQYFGPGTRLTVL.

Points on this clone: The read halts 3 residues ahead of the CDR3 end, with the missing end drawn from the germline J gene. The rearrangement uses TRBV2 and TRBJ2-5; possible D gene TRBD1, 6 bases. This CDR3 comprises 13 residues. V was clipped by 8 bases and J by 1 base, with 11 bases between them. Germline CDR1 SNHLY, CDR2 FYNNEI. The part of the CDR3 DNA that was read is TGTGCCAGCGGGGGCAGAATCCAAGAGACC. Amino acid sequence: CASGGRIQET. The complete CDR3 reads CASGGRIQETQYF.

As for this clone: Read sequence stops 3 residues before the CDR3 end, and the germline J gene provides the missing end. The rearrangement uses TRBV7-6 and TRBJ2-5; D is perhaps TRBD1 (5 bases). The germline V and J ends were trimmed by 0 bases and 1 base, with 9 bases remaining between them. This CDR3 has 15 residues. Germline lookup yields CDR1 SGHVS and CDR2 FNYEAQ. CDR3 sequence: CASSLATARQETQYF. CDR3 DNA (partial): TGTGCCAGCAGCTTAGCGACAGCGCGCCAAGAGACC.

The CDR3 DNA, read in part, is TGTGCCAGCACCCCTGGTGCGGCCAAAAACATT. The encoded protein is CASTPGAAKNI. The complete CDR3 reads CASTPGAAKNIQYF. The rearrangement links TRBV7-9 to TRBJ2-4, with D unclear. The CDR3 goes on 3 residues after the read ends, and that part is filled in from the germline J gene. The CDR3 contains 14 residues. Germline lookup yields CDR1 SEHNR and CDR2 FQNEAQ (reference sequence). Trimming removed 7 bases from V and 1 base from J, with 11 bases in between.

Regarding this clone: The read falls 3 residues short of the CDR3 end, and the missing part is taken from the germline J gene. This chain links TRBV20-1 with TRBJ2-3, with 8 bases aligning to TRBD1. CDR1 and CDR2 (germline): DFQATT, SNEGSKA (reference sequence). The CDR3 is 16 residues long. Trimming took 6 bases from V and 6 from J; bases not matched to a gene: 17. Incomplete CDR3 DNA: TGCAGTGCGACGGATGTCAGGGGACAGGCCTCGGATACG. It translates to CSATDVRGQASDT. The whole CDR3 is CSATDVRGQASDTQYF.

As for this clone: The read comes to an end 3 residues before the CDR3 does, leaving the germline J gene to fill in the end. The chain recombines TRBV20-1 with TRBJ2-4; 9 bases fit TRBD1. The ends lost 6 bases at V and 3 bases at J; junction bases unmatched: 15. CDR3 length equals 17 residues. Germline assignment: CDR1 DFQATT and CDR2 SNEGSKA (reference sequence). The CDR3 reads CSAAPTTGGIGKNIQYF. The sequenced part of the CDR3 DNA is TGCAGTGCCGCCCCTACGACAGGGGGGATCGGCAAAAACATT.

CDR3 in amino acids: CASSLGPGPSYEQYF. Incomplete CDR3 DNA: TGTGCCAGCAGCTTGGGTCCAGGGCCCTCCTACGAG. The chain uses TRBV5-5 and TRBJ2-7; TRBD1 is a possible D gene (5 bases). The missing CDR3 end, 3 residues past where the read stops, is filled in from the germline J gene. There are 15 residues in the CDR3. Germline CDR1 and CDR2: SGHKS and YYEKEE (reference sequence). Trimming removed 0 bases at V and 0 bases at J, with 10 bases between.

CDR3 bases read: TGTGCCAGTCCTAAGCTTCCAAATAATTCACCC. Translation gives CASPKLPNNSP. The full CDR3 is CASPKLPNNSPLHF. This sequence joins TRBV7-6 and TRBJ1-6; D is unresolved. The CDR3 is cut off 3 residues early in the read; its end comes from the germline J gene. The CDR3 runs 14 residues. With 9 bases removed from V and 5 bases from J, the gap between germline ends came to 14 bases. The V gene's germline CDR1 is SGHVS and CDR2 FNYEAQ.

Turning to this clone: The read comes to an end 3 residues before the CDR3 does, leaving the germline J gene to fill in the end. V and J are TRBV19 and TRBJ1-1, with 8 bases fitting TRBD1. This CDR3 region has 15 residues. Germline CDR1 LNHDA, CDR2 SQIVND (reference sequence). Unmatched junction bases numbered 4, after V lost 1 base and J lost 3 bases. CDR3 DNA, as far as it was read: TGTGCCAGTAGTATAGGGACAGGGTTGTACACTGAA. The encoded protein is CASSIGTGLYTE. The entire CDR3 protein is CASSIGTGLYTEAFF.

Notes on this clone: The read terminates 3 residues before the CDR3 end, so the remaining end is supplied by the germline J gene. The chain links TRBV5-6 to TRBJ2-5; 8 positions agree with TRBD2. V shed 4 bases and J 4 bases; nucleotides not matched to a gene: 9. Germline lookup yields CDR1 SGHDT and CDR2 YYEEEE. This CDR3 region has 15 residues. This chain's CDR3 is CASSQFFLAGETQYF. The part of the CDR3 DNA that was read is TGTGCCAGCAGCCAGTTTTTTCTAGCGGGAGAGACC. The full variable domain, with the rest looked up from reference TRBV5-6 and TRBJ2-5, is DAGVTQSPTHLIKTRGQQVTLRCSPKSGHDTVSWYQQALGQGPQFIFQYYEEEERQRGNFPDRFSGHQFPNYSSELNVNALLLGDSALYLCASSQFFLAGETQYFGPGTRLLVL.

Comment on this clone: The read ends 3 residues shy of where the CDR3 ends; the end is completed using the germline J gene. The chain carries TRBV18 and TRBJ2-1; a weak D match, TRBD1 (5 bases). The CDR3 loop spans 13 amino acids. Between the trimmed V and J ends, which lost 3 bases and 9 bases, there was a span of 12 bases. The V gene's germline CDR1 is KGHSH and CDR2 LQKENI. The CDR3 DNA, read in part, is TGTGCCAGCTCACCGAAACAGGACGGTGAG. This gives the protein CASSPKQDGE. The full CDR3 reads CASSPKQDGEQFF.

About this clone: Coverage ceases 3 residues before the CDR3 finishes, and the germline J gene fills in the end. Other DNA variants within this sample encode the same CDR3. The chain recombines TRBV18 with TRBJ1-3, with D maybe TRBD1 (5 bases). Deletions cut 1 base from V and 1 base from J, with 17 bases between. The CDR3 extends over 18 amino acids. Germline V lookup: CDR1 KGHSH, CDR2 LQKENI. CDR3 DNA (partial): TGTGCCAGCTCACCACTTGGGCGACAGATACCTTCTGGAAACACC. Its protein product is CASSPLGRQIPSGNT. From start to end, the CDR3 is CASSPLGRQIPSGNTIYF.

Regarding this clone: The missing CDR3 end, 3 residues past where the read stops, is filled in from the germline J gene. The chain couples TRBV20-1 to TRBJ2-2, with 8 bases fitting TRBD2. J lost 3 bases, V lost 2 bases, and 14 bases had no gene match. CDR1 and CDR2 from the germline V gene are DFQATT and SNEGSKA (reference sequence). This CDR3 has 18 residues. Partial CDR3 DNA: TGCAGTGCTAGATCCCTAGACCCGGGACTAGTATACACCGGGGAG. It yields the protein CSARSLDPGLVYTGE. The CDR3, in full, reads CSARSLDPGLVYTGELFF.

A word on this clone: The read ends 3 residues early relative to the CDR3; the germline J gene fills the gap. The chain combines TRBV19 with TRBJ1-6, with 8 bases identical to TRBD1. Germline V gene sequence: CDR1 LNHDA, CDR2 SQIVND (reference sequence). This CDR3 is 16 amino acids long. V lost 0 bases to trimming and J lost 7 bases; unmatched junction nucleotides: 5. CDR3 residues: CASSIDQGARNSPLHF. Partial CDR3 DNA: TGTGCCAGTAGTATAGATCAGGGGGCGAGGAATTCACCC.

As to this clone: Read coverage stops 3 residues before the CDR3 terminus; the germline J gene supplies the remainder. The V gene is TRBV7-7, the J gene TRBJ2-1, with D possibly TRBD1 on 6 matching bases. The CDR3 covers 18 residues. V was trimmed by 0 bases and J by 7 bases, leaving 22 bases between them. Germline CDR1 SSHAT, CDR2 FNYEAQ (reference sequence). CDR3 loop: CASSLAQFGGQERNEQFF. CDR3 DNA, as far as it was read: TGTGCCAGCAGCTTAGCGCAATTTGGGGGACAAGAAAGGAATGAG.

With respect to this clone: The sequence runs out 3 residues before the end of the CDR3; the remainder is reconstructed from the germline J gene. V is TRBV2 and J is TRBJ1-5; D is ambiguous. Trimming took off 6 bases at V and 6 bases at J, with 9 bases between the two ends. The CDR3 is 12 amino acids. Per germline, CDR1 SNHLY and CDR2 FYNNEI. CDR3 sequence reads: CASSAPVQPQHF. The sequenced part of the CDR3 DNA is TGTGCCAGCAGCGCCCCGGTTCAGCCC.